Listed below are T cell receptor beta chains from one sample, sequenced in a study of cytomegalovirus exposure and HLA in healthy donors. Only in-frame clones appear in the TCRdb table, and some are missing; sequencing was by immunoSEQ multiplex PCR. This table holds 30,000 to 40,000 clones, roughly two thirds found once. Sequenced sample: PBMCs. Receptors originate from a man between 25 and 39 years old in good health and CMV-seronegative. CDR3s leave out the opening cysteine and the closing phenylalanine or tryptophan. Not all rows give a size; the values are once, few, many and, for expanded clones, a class.

cdr3_length: 11
v_call: TRBV7-9
clone_size: -
cdr3_aa: ASSWRETDTQY

cdr3_length: 13
v_call: TRBV29-1
clone_size: -
cdr3_aa: SVEDKGKASYEQY

cdr3_length: 11
v_call: TRBV6-1
clone_size: -
cdr3_aa: ASRLDRAAEQY

cdr3_length: 12
v_call: TRBV5-1
clone_size: -
cdr3_aa: ASSPMGQNTEAF

cdr3_length: 12
v_call: TRBV7-2
clone_size: -
cdr3_aa: ASSLDLQSSTQY

cdr3_length: 14
v_call: TRBV10-3
clone_size: -
cdr3_aa: AIRSHSGATNEKLF

cdr3_length: 13
v_call: TRBV25-1
clone_size: -
cdr3_aa: ASSGPDRVGETQY

cdr3_length: 14
v_call: TRBV6-5
clone_size: few
cdr3_aa: ASSYVRTGGGYGYT

cdr3_length: 13
v_call: TRBV6-1
clone_size: -
cdr3_aa: ASSESAGRQSPLH

cdr3_length: 13
v_call: TRBV15
clone_size: -
cdr3_aa: ATSRMGGANTEAF

cdr3_length: 14
v_call: TRBV5-1
clone_size: few
cdr3_aa: ASSLSTSGVNNEQF

cdr3_length: 13
v_call: TRBV25-1
clone_size: -
cdr3_aa: ASSRGRGFTDTQY

cdr3_length: 13
v_call: TRBV6-5
clone_size: -
cdr3_aa: AGSQTGTGSYEQY

cdr3_length: 12
v_call: TRBV28
clone_size: -
cdr3_aa: ASSSRRGNQPQH

cdr3_length: 12
v_call: TRBV6-6
clone_size: -
cdr3_aa: ASGSGRVGTEAF

cdr3_length: 9
v_call: TRBV20-1
clone_size: -
cdr3_aa: SGTVNTEAF

cdr3_length: 9
v_call: TRBV29-1
clone_size: -
cdr3_aa: SVERGYTQY

cdr3_length: 11
v_call: TRBV11-2
clone_size: -
cdr3_aa: ASSYRGNSPLH

cdr3_length: 13
v_call: TRBV5-1
clone_size: few
cdr3_aa: ASSYLRGQDYEQY

cdr3_length: 12
v_call: TRBV5-1
clone_size: few
cdr3_aa: ASRKTVNTGELF

cdr3_length: 10
v_call: TRBV15
clone_size: once
cdr3_aa: ATAPGGSTQY

cdr3_length: 14
v_call: TRBV7-2
clone_size: -
cdr3_aa: ASSPPGTPTHNEQF

cdr3_length: 11
v_call: TRBV27
clone_size: few
cdr3_aa: ASSQRFQETQY

cdr3_length: 12
v_call: TRBV7-9
clone_size: -
cdr3_aa: ASSFADGYEKLF

cdr3_length: 12
v_call: TRBV2
clone_size: -
cdr3_aa: ASIPSGTHNEQF

cdr3_length: 11
v_call: TRBV4-3
clone_size: -
cdr3_aa: ASSQNRGYEQY

cdr3_length: 13
v_call: TRBV10-1
clone_size: few
cdr3_aa: ASSEGQLRTYEQY

cdr3_length: 12
v_call: TRBV7-2
clone_size: -
cdr3_aa: ASSYGPWTDTQY

cdr3_length: 13
v_call: TRBV6-5
clone_size: once
cdr3_aa: ASSLLGTGYNEQF

cdr3_length: 13
v_call: TRBV4-1
clone_size: -
cdr3_aa: ASSLSGRGQETQY

cdr3_length: 14
v_call: TRBV5-1
clone_size: -
cdr3_aa: ASSLWEVYSGNTIY

cdr3_length: 12
v_call: TRBV4-1
clone_size: once
cdr3_aa: ASSQDRRSGAQY

cdr3_length: 13
v_call: TRBV5-4
clone_size: -
cdr3_aa: ASSLGLAGIETQY

cdr3_length: 12
v_call: TRBV5-8
clone_size: -
cdr3_aa: ASSFGTGAYEQY